This TCR beta chain derives from a study of lung T cells in sarcoidosis with Löfgren's syndrome (dated by TCRdb to about 2017). With respect to the entire study: Sarcoidosis was described as a granulomatous, mainly pulmonary disease marked by CD4+ T cell accumulation in bronchoalveolar lavage fluid. The repertoire analyses were focused on Lofgren's syndrome patients.

The study profiled TCR repertoires of CD4+ T cells collected through bronchoalveolar lavage. The instrument given in TCRdb is Illumina MiSeq. The public reads were reprocessed in TCRdb via fastp at Q25 and MiXCR, keeping in-frame beta chains. Every distinct CDR3 protein forms one entry, paired with its most common genes and DNA. The sample table shows 7,000 to 9,500 distinct CDR3 sequences, and over 20% are seen once. In total, the top ten clones hold about 22% of the sample. Paper-wide results and their limitations: TRAV12-1 and TRBV2 CDR3 motifs were reported to be shared among multiple Löfgren's syndrome patients, suggesting public CD4+ TCR repertoires. Recognition of a sarcoidosis-associated antigen was only suggested, and the antigen itself remained putative and was not identified. Compared with control subjects, Lofgren's syndrome patients reportedly showed the greatest expansion in the V gene segments TRAV12-1 and TRBV2. When alphabeta pairing was analyzed, TRAV12-1 tended to pair preferentially with TRBV2, and the resulting paired TCRs displayed CDR3 homology.

Including cysteine and phenylalanine, the CDR3 has 15 amino acids. Here the CDR3 DNA is all that survives: 45 bases in frame from base 1. V and J are trimmed by 4 bases and 7 bases, and the gene matches miss 8 bases of the junction. For CDR1 and CDR2, the germline V gene (reference sequence) lists SGHNT and YYREEE. This clonotype was seen at least ten times. Its cognate antigen has yet to be identified. No base quality information exists; no much larger clone differs at one position. The sample was CD4+ T cells from bronchoalveolar lavage fluid. The sequence joins TRBV5-4 to TRBJ2-7; the junction holds 13 bases that match TRBD2. The clonotype originates from a human donor with sarcoidosis (Löfgren's syndrome or another form), or a control subject (not recorded which). The DNA is as follows: TGTGCCAGCAGCCCCCGGACTAGCGGGGGTGTAGAGCAGTACTTC. This sequence encodes CASSPRTSGGVEQYF.